The rows below give T cell receptor beta chains drawn from one sample of a study of sequential checkpoint blockade in melanoma. Only in-frame clones appear in the TCRdb table, and some are missing; sequencing was by immunoSEQ multiplex PCR. The sample shows roughly 31,000 clones, approximately 86% of them seen only once. This specimen consisted of CD8+ T cells sorted from blood (inferred from file names), obtained from a patient given nivolumab and ipilimumab in sequence. The source is a human donor with melanoma. Both conserved end residues are part of each CDR3. D genes are given only for firm matches. The size of a clone is reported for some rows only, either as once, few or many, or as a class for expanded clones.

cdr3_length clone_size d_call j_call v_call cdr3_aa cdr3_nt
13 - - TRBJ1-1 TRBV9 CASSVATEAEAFF TGTGCCAGCAGCGTAGCTACTGAAGCTGAAGCTTTCTTT
16 once - TRBJ2-7 TRBV7-9 CASSPPLSSEGNEQYF TGTGCCAGCAGCCCCCCTTTAAGTTCCGAGGGCAACGAGCAGTACTTC
15 - TRBD1 TRBJ1-2 TRBV4-3 CASSQEVQGNYGYTF TGCGCCAGCAGCCAAGAAGTACAGGGGAACTATGGCTACACCTTC
15 once TRBD2 TRBJ2-7 TRBV28 CASGWGGGPPDEQYF TGTGCCAGCGGGTGGGGCGGGGGTCCTCCGGACGAGCAGTACTTC
17 - TRBD2 TRBJ2-3 TRBV7-6 CASSLGGGGRVTDTQYF TGTGCCAGCAGCTTAGGGGGCGGGGGGCGCGTCACAGATACGCAGTATTTT
13 - - TRBJ1-2 TRBV28 CASSPGNNYGYTF TGTGCCAGCAGTCCCGGGAATAACTATGGCTACACCTTC
14 once TRBD2 TRBJ2-1 TRBV9 CASSSSSRENEQFF TGTGCCAGCAGCTCATCTTCGCGGGAGAATGAGCAGTTCTTC
16 - - TRBJ1-6 TRBV10-2 CASSEIPGTLDSPLHF TGCGCCAGCAGTGAGATTCCCGGGACACTAGATTCACCCCTCCACTTT
15 - - TRBJ2-7 TRBV9 CASSPVGDPTYEQYF TGTGCCAGCAGCCCCGTGGGAGACCCGACCTACGAGCAGTACTTC
14 medium-sized - TRBJ1-1 TRBV5-4 CASSLGGLNTEAFF TGTGCCAGCAGCTTGGGAGGGTTGAACACTGAAGCTTTCTTT
16 - - TRBJ2-3 TRBV9 CASSVGGGTSTDTQYF TGTGCCAGCAGCGTAGGAGGAGGGACTAGCACAGATACGCAGTATTTT
13 - - TRBJ1-4 TRBV14 CASRGTGDEKLFF TGTGCCAGCAGAGGGACGGGGGATGAAAAACTGTTTTTT
12 once TRBD1 TRBJ2-7 TRBV6-6 CASSKQGGEQYF TGTGCCAGCAGCAAACAGGGGGGAGAGCAGTACTTC
12 - TRBD1 TRBJ2-1 TRBV7-9 CASSPDRDEQFF TGTGCCAGCAGCCCGGACAGGGACGAGCAGTTCTTC
15 - - TRBJ1-5 TRBV27 CASSLGTRGDQPQHF TGTGCCAGCAGTTTGGGGACAAGGGGTGATCAGCCCCAGCATTTT
16 - TRBD1 TRBJ2-1 TRBV5-6 CASSLVGQLGLNEQFF TGTGCCAGCAGCTTGGTGGGACAGCTGGGCCTTAATGAGCAGTTCTTC
12 - TRBD1 TRBJ1-5 TRBV11-2 CASSPGGKPQHF TGTGCCAGCAGCCCAGGGGGCAAGCCCCAGCATTTT
16 - - TRBJ2-7 TRBV4-3 CASSQEWRINTYEQYF TGCGCCAGCAGCCAAGAATGGAGGATCAACACCTACGAGCAGTACTTC
14 - TRBD1 TRBJ1-2 TRBV28 CASSFGQGARGYTF TGTGCCAGCAGTTTCGGACAGGGGGCGCGAGGCTACACCTTC
15 - - TRBJ2-7 TRBV4-1 CASSQVGATIYEQYF TGCGCCAGCAGCCAAGTGGGGGCCACAATCTACGAGCAGTACTTC
14 - - TRBJ2-1 TRBV28 CASTLEARGDEQFF TGTGCCAGCACCTTAGAGGCCAGGGGAGATGAGCAGTTCTTC
16 once TRBD1 TRBJ2-3 TRBV7-9 CASSSSGTGGTDTQYF TGTGCCAGCAGCTCGTCCGGGACAGGGGGCACAGATACGCAGTATTTT
16 - - TRBJ1-4 TRBV6-1 CASSERGRRFREKLFF TGTGCCAGCAGTGAAAGGGGCAGGCGGTTTAGGGAAAAACTGTTTTTT
15 - - TRBJ2-3 TRBV27 CASSIIQGPPDTQYF TGTGCCAGCAGTATCATTCAGGGTCCCCCAGATACGCAGTATTTT
14 - - TRBJ1-5 TRBV19 CASRRALPDRSQHF TGTGCCAGTAGGAGGGCGTTACCAGACAGGTCCCAGCATTTT
12 - TRBD1 TRBJ1-1 TRBV6-6 CASSHGQVEAFF TGTGCCAGCAGCCACGGACAGGTTGAAGCTTTCTTT
15 - - TRBJ2-1 TRBV10-3 CAISLASEKYNEQFF TGTGCCATCAGTCTAGCCTCGGAAAAGTACAATGAGCAGTTCTTC
13 - - TRBJ2-7 TRBV5-5 CASSQGPGYEQYF TGTGCCAGCAGCCAAGGGCCAGGGTACGAGCAGTACTTC
15 - - TRBJ1-3 TRBV5-1 CASSLGQGPGNTIYF TGCGCCAGCAGCTTGGGCCAGGGGCCCGGAAACACCATATATTTT
17 - TRBD1 TRBJ2-7 TRBV4-3 CASSQLPGTGLPYEQYF TGCGCCAGCAGCCAATTACCCGGGACAGGGCTCCCCTACGAGCAGTACTTC
15 - TRBD1 TRBJ2-5 TRBV27 CASSAPPGGGETQYF TGTGCCAGCAGTGCACCACCAGGGGGCGGGGAGACCCAGTACTTC
17 - TRBD2 TRBJ2-1 TRBV7-2 CASSLEGLAGAYNEQFF TGTGCCAGCAGCCTTGAAGGACTAGCGGGAGCCTACAATGAGCAGTTCTTC
10 - - TRBJ2-3 TRBV10-2 CASRGDTQYF TGCGCCAGCCGGGGGGATACGCAGTATTTT
15 - - TRBJ1-2 TRBV27 CASSLTLAGNYGYTF TGTGCCAGCAGTTTAACCCTGGCAGGCAACTATGGCTACACCTTC
13 - - TRBJ2-2 TRBV5-4 CASSFGYTGELFF TGTGCCAGCAGCTTCGGGTACACCGGGGAGCTGTTTTTT
15 - TRBD2 TRBJ2-3 TRBV28 CASSLLADLTDTQYF TGTGCCAGCAGTTTACTAGCGGACCTCACAGATACGCAGTATTTT
17 - TRBD2 TRBJ2-1 TRBV5-1 CASSWDGRGAPWHEQFF TGCGCCAGCAGCTGGGATGGGCGGGGGGCCCCCTGGCATGAGCAGTTCTTC
13 - TRBD2 TRBJ2-1 TRBV18 CASSRLAGGEQFF TGTGCCAGCTCCAGACTAGCCGGTGGGGAGCAGTTCTTC
14 - - TRBJ2-3 TRBV4-3 CASSQGAHTDTQYF TGCGCCAGCAGCCAGGGGGCACACACAGATACGCAGTATTTT
19 - TRBD2 TRBJ2-7 TRBV28 CASSRGLARRKGPIYEQYF TGTGCCAGCAGCAGGGGACTAGCGAGGAGAAAAGGGCCGATTTACGAGCAGTACTTC
15 - TRBD2 TRBJ2-1 TRBV28 CASSPRLAIINEQFF TGTGCCAGCAGTCCCAGACTAGCGATTATAAATGAGCAGTTCTTC
15 - - TRBJ2-3 TRBV6-6 CASSPRGNPSDTQYF TGTGCCAGCAGTCCCCGGGGAAATCCATCGGATACGCAGTATTTT
14 - TRBD1 TRBJ2-2 TRBV4-3 CASSHGQGPGELFF TGCGCCAGCAGCCACGGACAGGGCCCCGGGGAGCTGTTTTTT
14 - - TRBJ1-5 TRBV19 CASSIIGGAAAQHF TGTGCCAGTAGTATAATCGGGGGGGCCGCGGCCCAGCATTTT
18 - - TRBJ2-7 TRBV13 CASSLVTGASNPGVEQYF TGTGCCAGCAGCTTAGTTACAGGGGCCTCTAATCCGGGAGTTGAGCAGTACTTC
15 - TRBD2 TRBJ2-7 TRBV9 CASSEGRESSYEQYF TGTGCCAGCAGCGAGGGGCGGGAGAGCTCCTACGAGCAGTACTTC
17 - - TRBJ2-6 TRBV14 CASSPVQGSSGANVLTF TGTGCCAGCAGTCCCGTACAGGGAAGCTCTGGGGCCAACGTCCTGACTTTC
14 - - TRBJ2-7 TRBV28 CASSLQGGAYEQYF TGTGCCAGCAGTCTACAGGGGGGGGCCTACGAGCAGTACTTC
13 - - TRBJ2-2 TRBV13 CASSPQGSGELFF TGTGCCAGCAGCCCCCAGGGTTCCGGGGAGCTGTTTTTT